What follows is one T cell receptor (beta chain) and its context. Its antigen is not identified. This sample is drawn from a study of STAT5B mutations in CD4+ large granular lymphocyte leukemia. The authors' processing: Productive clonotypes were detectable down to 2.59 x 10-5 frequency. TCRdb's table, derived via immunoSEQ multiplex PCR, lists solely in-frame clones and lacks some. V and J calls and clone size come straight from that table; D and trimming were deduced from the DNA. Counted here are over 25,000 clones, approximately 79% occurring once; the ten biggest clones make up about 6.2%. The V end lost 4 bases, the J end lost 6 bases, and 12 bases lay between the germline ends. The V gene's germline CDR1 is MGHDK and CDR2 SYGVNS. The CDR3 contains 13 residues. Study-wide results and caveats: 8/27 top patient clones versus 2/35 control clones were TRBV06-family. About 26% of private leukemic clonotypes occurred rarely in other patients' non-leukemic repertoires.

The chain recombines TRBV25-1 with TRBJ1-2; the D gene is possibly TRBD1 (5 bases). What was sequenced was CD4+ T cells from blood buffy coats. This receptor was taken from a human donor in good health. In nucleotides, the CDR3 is TGTGCCAGCAGTGCCAGGGTTGGGGATGGCTACACCTTC. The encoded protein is CASSARVGDGYTF.